These T cell receptor beta chains were read from a single sample in a study of beta chain features in type 1 diabetes. The method was immunoSEQ multiplex PCR; TCRdb's version includes in-frame clones alone and lacks a portion of them. This table holds 550,000 to 850,000 clones, about an eighth found once. Sequencing input: naive CD4+ T cells from blood. The receptors derive from a man aged 18 to 30 with type 1 diabetes. CDR3s include the opening cysteine and the closing phenylalanine or tryptophan. D genes are given only for firm matches. Expanded clones are given a class, and other clones once, few, many or no size at all.

d_gene	v_gene	abundance	j_gene	CDR3aa	CDR3nt
TRBD1	TRBV30	-	TRBJ1-6	CAWGQGNSPLHF	TGTGCCTGGGGACAGGGGAATTCACCCCTCCACTTT
-	TRBV11-3	few	TRBJ2-2	CASSSLGAPAGELFF	TGTGCCAGCAGCTCCCTAGGGGCCCCGGCCGGGGAGCTGTTTTTT
TRBD1	TRBV28	-	TRBJ2-7	CASTTGGASYEQYF	TGTGCCAGCACGACAGGGGGCGCCTCCTACGAGCAGTACTTC
TRBD1	TRBV7-9	-	TRBJ2-5	CASSLYRGTETQYF	TGTGCCAGCAGCTTGTACAGGGGGACAGAGACCCAGTACTTC
-	TRBV5-1	few	TRBJ1-5	CASSLGTGGNQPQHF	TGCGCCAGCAGCTTGGGTACCGGCGGCAATCAGCCCCAGCATTTT
-	TRBV21-1	-	TRBJ1-2	CASHDGQGNYGYTF	TGTGCCAGTCACGACGGGCAGGGGAACTATGGCTACACCTTC
-	TRBV7-8	few	TRBJ2-7	CASRYDRTYEQYF	TGTGCCAGCCGGTATGACAGGACCTACGAGCAGTACTTC
-	TRBV5-6	-	TRBJ1-6	CASSLGGRSPISPLHF	TGTGCCAGCAGCTTGGGGGGACGGAGCCCCATATCGCCCCTCCACTTT
-	TRBV29-1	few	TRBJ1-1	CSVPIGGPFF	TGCAGCGTCCCCATCGGAGGTCCTTTCTTT
TRBD2	TRBV5-8	few	TRBJ2-3	CASSPGLAELTDTQYF	TGTGCCAGCAGCCCGGGACTAGCCGAGCTCACAGATACGCAGTATTTT
TRBD2	TRBV10-3	-	TRBJ2-3	CAISESSSGGADTQYF	TGTGCCATCAGTGAGTCAAGTAGCGGGGGCGCAGATACGCAGTATTTT
TRBD2	TRBV2	few	TRBJ2-5	CASSERASGGLETQYF	TGTGCCAGCAGTGAAAGGGCTAGCGGGGGGCTAGAGACCCAGTACTTC
-	TRBV30	-	TRBJ2-3	CAWSEGTDTQYF	TGTGCCTGGAGTGAAGGCACAGATACGCAGTATTTT
-	TRBV30	-	TRBJ1-2	CAWSRGANYGYTF	TGTGCCTGGAGTCGGGGGGCTAACTATGGCTACACCTTC
-	TRBV4-1	-	TRBJ2-1	CASSQGRVYTYNEQFF	TGCGCCAGCAGCCAGGGGCGGGTGTACACCTACAATGAGCAGTTCTTC
-	TRBV2	few	TRBJ1-4	CASTTGTREKLFF	TGTGCCAGCACTACCGGGACGAGGGAAAAACTGTTTTTT
-	TRBV10-3	many	TRBJ2-5	CAISESGRRQQETQYF	TGTGCCATCAGTGAGTCGGGGAGGCGACAGCAAGAGACCCAGTACTTC
TRBD2	TRBV2	few	TRBJ2-7	CASRAGTSGDEQYF	TGTGCCAGCAGGGCCGGGACTAGCGGGGACGAGCAGTACTTC
TRBD1	TRBV5-1	-	TRBJ2-1	CASSLAIDRVVGEQFF	TGCGCCAGCAGCTTGGCCATAGACAGGGTCGTGGGTGAGCAGTTCTTC
-	TRBV16	-	TRBJ1-5	CASSQLDQRGINQPQHF	TGTGCCAGCAGCCAACTGGACCAGAGGGGTATCAATCAGCCCCAGCATTTT
-	TRBV7-6	few	TRBJ2-3	CASSSGRAASTDTQYF	TGTGCCAGCAGCTCGGGAAGGGCTGCTAGCACAGATACGCAGTATTTT
-	TRBV19	-	TRBJ2-5	CASSIGLQETQYF	TGTGCCAGTAGTATCGGGCTCCAAGAGACCCAGTACTTC
TRBD2	TRBV7-9	-	TRBJ2-3	CASSLSSGGPPLHADTQYF	TGTGCCAGCAGCTTAAGTAGCGGGGGGCCTCCCCTCCACGCGGATACGCAGTATTTT
TRBD2	TRBV7-6	few	TRBJ2-1	CASSVTPLPLAGKYNEQFF	TGTGCCAGCAGCGTAACCCCCCTCCCCCTAGCGGGGAAATACAATGAGCAGTTCTTC
TRBD1	TRBV2	few	TRBJ1-5	CASSPQGNSNQPQHF	TGTGCCAGCAGTCCACAGGGGAATAGCAATCAGCCCCAGCATTTT
-	TRBV5-1	few	TRBJ1-2	CASSLDTHPYTF	TGCGCCAGCAGCTTGGATACGCACCCCTACACCTTC
-	TRBV11-2	-	TRBJ2-2	CASMRRVKDTGELFF	TGTGCCAGCATGCGCAGGGTTAAGGACACCGGGGAGCTGTTTTTT
TRBD2	TRBV7-2	-	TRBJ2-5	CASSFYTSGTQETQYF	TGTGCCAGCAGCTTCTATACTAGCGGCACCCAAGAGACCCAGTACTTC
-	TRBV5-5	-	TRBJ2-1	CASSLESYNEQFF	TGTGCCAGCAGCTTGGAATCCTACAATGAGCAGTTCTTC
-	TRBV6-1	-	TRBJ1-2	CASSERGAQSYGYTF	TGTGCCAGCAGTGAACGGGGGGCGCAAAGCTATGGCTACACCTTC
-	TRBV5-1	-	TRBJ2-3	CASSSGLKVSTDTQYF	TGCGCCAGCAGCTCGGGACTGAAAGTATCCACAGATACGCAGTATTTT
TRBD2	TRBV2	-	TRBJ2-1	CASILGGAGKGNEQFF	TGTGCCAGCATCTTGGGAGGGGCAGGCAAGGGCAATGAGCAGTTCTTC
TRBD1	TRBV29-1	few	TRBJ1-1	CSVEGALSQGYRTEAFF	TGCAGCGTTGAGGGAGCCCTCTCACAGGGGTATAGGACTGAAGCTTTCTTT
TRBD1	TRBV19	-	TRBJ2-4	CASSGTGQIRENIQYF	TGTGCCAGTAGTGGTACGGGACAGATTAGGGAAAACATTCAGTACTTC
TRBD1	TRBV4-1	few	TRBJ1-2	CASSQPGQGYPIASYGYTF	TGCGCCAGCAGCCAGCCGGGACAGGGGTACCCTATAGCAAGCTATGGCTACACCTTC
-	TRBV7-3	-	TRBJ1-1	CASSLSALNTEAFF	TGTGCCAGCAGCTTATCGGCATTGAACACTGAAGCTTTCTTT
-	TRBV2	-	TRBJ2-6	CANPDGSGTNVLTF	TGTGCCAACCCGGACGGATCTGGGACCAACGTCCTGACTTTC
-	TRBV5-4	-	TRBJ2-7	CASSFYDEQYF	TGTGCCAGCAGCTTTTACGACGAGCAGTACTTC
-	TRBV5-1	-	TRBJ1-1	CASSFAVMGTEAFF	TGCGCCAGCAGCTTTGCAGTAATGGGCACTGAAGCTTTCTTT
-	TRBV4-1	-	TRBJ1-1	CASSQAGREAFF	TGCGCCAGCAGCCAGGCGGGGCGAGAAGCTTTCTTT
TRBD1	TRBV2	-	TRBJ1-5	CAIGTDSNQPQHF	TGTGCCATTGGGACAGATAGCAATCAGCCCCAGCATTTT
TRBD1	TRBV2	-	TRBJ2-3	CASTGTGDTDTQYF	TGTGCCAGCACCGGGACAGGGGACACAGATACGCAGTATTTT
-	TRBV7-2	few	TRBJ2-1	CASSQGSSYNEQFF	TGTGCCAGCAGCCAGGGGAGCTCCTACAATGAGCAGTTCTTC
-	TRBV30	-	TRBJ1-5	CAWSGGRALNQPQHF	TGTGCCTGGAGCGGGGGGAGGGCTCTCAATCAGCCCCAGCATTTT
TRBD1	TRBV29-1	few	TRBJ2-3	CSARTGGADTQYF	TGCAGCGCTCGGACAGGGGGTGCAGATACGCAGTATTTT
TRBD1	TRBV6-1	few	TRBJ1-2	CASSEPGQGIAGYTF	TGTGCCAGCAGTGAACCGGGACAGGGGATTGCAGGCTACACCTTC